This TCR beta chain was captured by sequencing in a study of regulatory T cells in long-lasting Graves disease. According to the study, TCR beta libraries were built with iRepertoire HTBI primers and CDR3-region Arm-PCR. Each CDR3 protein gets one entry after TCRdb re-called the multiplex PCR reads with MiXCR. In the table there are about 470,000 distinct CDR3 sequences, less than 25% of which are singletons. The CDR3 spans 16 residues. V lost 7 bases to trimming and J lost 0 bases; unmatched junction nucleotides: 10. The sample's time point: persistent/refractory GD, antithyroid drugs over 5 years with positive TRAb. Construction of the TCR library relied on RNA isolated from PBMCs. EDTA tubes held roughly 9.9 milliliters of peripheral blood from each patient.

The source of this sequence is a female donor with Graves disease. The chain links TRBV12-3 or TRBV12-4 to TRBJ2-7, with 9 nucleotides matching TRBD2. Sample: peripheral blood mononuclear cells (PBMCs), taken when the disease was refractory, from a patient treated with antithyroid drugs. CDR3 coding DNA: TGTGCCAGCAATCTTAACCAGCGGGAGGCCTCCTACGAGCAGTACTTC. This encodes CASNLNQREASYEQYF.